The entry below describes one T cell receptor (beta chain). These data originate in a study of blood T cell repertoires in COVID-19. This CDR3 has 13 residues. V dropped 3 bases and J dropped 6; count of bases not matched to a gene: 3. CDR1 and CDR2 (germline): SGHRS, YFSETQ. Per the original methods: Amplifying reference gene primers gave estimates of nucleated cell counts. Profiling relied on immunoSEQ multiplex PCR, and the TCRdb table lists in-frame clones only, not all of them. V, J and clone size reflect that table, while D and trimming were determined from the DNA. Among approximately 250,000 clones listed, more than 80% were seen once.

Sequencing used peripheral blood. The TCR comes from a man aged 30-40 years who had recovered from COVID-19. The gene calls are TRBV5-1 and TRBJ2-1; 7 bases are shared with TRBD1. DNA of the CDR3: TGCGCCAGCAGCTCGGACAGGTCCAATGAGCAGTTCTTC. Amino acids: CASSSDRSNEQFF.